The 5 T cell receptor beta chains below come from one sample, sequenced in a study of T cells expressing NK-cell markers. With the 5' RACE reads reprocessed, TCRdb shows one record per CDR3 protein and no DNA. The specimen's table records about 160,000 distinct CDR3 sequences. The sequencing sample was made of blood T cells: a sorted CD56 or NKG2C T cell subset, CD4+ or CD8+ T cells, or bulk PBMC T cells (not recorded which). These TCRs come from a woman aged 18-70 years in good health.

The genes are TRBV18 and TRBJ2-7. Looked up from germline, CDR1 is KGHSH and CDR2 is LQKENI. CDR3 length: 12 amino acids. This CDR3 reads CASSKDRYEQYF.

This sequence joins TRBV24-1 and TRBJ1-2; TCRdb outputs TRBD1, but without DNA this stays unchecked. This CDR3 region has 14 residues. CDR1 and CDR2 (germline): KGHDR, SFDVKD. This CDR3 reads CATSDYRGNYGYTF.

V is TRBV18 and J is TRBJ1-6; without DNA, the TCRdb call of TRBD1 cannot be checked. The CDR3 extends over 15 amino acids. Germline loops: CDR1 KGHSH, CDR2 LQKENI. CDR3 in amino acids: CASSPPNRGNSPLHF.

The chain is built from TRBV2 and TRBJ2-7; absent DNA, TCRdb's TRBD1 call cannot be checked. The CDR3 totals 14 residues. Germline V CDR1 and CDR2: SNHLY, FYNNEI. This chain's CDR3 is CASSGLLQGFEQYF.

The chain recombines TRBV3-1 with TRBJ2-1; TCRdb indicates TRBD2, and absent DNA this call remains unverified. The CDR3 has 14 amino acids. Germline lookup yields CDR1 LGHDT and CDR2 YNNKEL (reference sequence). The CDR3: CASSQGGRAAEQFF.